Listed below are T cell receptor beta chains from one sample, sequenced in a study of OX40 agonist ivuxolimab in advanced cancers. The table came from immunoSEQ multiplex PCR; TCRdb's copy has only in-frame clones and leaves some out. Of 30,000 to 45,000 clones in the sample, about nine tenths were seen once. Material: CD4+ or CD8+ T cells sorted from blood, obtained in a trial of the OX40 agonist ivuxolimab. The source is an adult with an advanced solid tumor such as melanoma, head and neck, liver or kidney cancer. CDR3s include the opening cysteine and the closing phenylalanine or tryptophan. D genes are given only for firm matches.

j_gene: TRBJ1-4; d_gene: NA; v_gene: TRBV30; CDR3aa: CAWSVQGVAGEKLFF
j_gene: TRBJ2-2; d_gene: TRBD2; v_gene: TRBV5-1; CDR3aa: CASSLADSGRADYTGELFF
j_gene: TRBJ2-6; d_gene: NA; v_gene: TRBV21-1; CDR3aa: CASSKAHSGANVLTF
j_gene: TRBJ2-3; d_gene: NA; v_gene: TRBV4-2; CDR3aa: CASSQSGGHTDTQYF
j_gene: TRBJ2-7; d_gene: NA; v_gene: TRBV19; CDR3aa: CASSIRATGYEQYF
j_gene: TRBJ2-3; d_gene: NA; v_gene: TRBV5-1; CDR3aa: CASSLGVPLEGTQYF
j_gene: TRBJ2-5; d_gene: NA; v_gene: TRBV2; CDR3aa: CASSATGFGRQETQYF
j_gene: TRBJ2-2; d_gene: NA; v_gene: TRBV10-1; CDR3aa: CASSRDTGLPGELFF
j_gene: TRBJ1-4; d_gene: TRBD1; v_gene: TRBV30; CDR3aa: CAWRKTGGVEKLFF
j_gene: TRBJ1-6; d_gene: NA; v_gene: TRBV6-6; CDR3aa: CASSRLSSYNSPLHF
j_gene: TRBJ2-7; d_gene: NA; v_gene: TRBV30; CDR3aa: CAWRHGLASGEQYF
j_gene: TRBJ1-6; d_gene: NA; v_gene: TRBV19; CDR3aa: CASSTREGSSYNSPLHF
j_gene: TRBJ1-1; d_gene: NA; v_gene: TRBV7-9; CDR3aa: CASSLGDTTEAFF
j_gene: TRBJ2-2; d_gene: NA; v_gene: TRBV6-5; CDR3aa: CASSYGFDTGELFF
j_gene: TRBJ1-1; d_gene: NA; v_gene: TRBV28; CDR3aa: CASSTGTPKAFF
j_gene: TRBJ2-7; d_gene: NA; v_gene: TRBV5-1; CDR3aa: CASSFGDSDFSEQYF
j_gene: TRBJ2-7; d_gene: NA; v_gene: TRBV19; CDR3aa: CASSTDLGTGSVLEQYF
j_gene: TRBJ2-4; d_gene: NA; v_gene: TRBV6-6; CDR3aa: CASTSSRGLNIQYF